Listed here is a single T cell receptor (beta chain). This clone's antigen is unknown. Base qualities are missing; no much larger clone stands one base away. V lost 2 bases and J lost 5 bases; the stretch between them is 13 bases long. Reading from cysteine to phenylalanine, the CDR3 counts 14 amino acids. The kept DNA is CDR3 alone, 42 bases in frame from the first base. CDR1 and CDR2, looked up from the germline V gene (reference sequence), are MNHNY and SVGAGI. This specimen belongs to a study of shared clonotypes between healthy human individuals (dated by TCRdb to 2019 to 2021). Notes on the research overall: A couple of women and a few men aged 18 to 49 years were included in the cohort. To increase sequencing depth and limit assay-specific biases, TCR repertoire library preparation and sequencing were carried out by different laboratories using diverse techniques. Between about 0.9 and 8.9 billion PBMCs per donor were obtained by leukapheresis. To estimate repertoire size and how much clonotypes are shared between individuals, the study performed deep sequencing of blood TCR repertoires from 4 to 6 healthy adults. For each donor, CD4 naive and CD4 memory were each run on three plates, CD8 naive on two plates, and CD8 memory on one plate. Here is what the overall study found, with its caveats: Because the study included a small number of donors, the genetic and exposure-history diversity represented was limited. Based on pairwise subsampling, the degree of clonotype sharing among donors was expected to be affected by sequencing depth. Across four donors, about 5% of naive CD4, 3% to 4% of naive CD8, around 2.5% of memory CD4, and under 0.45% of memory CD8 clonotypes were shared. Only blood was sampled, and tissue TCR repertoires likely differ from those in blood. Rarefaction of sorted-subset datasets indicated incomplete sequencing despite the large sequencing depth. Compared with non-shared clonotypes, the clonotypes found in all four sorted-subset donors had higher generation probabilities. Naive subsets generally had larger estimated clonotype richness than memory subsets.

TCR CDR3 regions were amplified from genomic DNA by multiplex PCR using the deep immunoSEQ assay. For each cell subset, the extracted genomic DNA was distributed evenly across all wells of several immunoSEQ 96-well plates, and each plate served as one replicate. For sorted subsets, approximately 200 ng of genomic DNA, equivalent to 25,000 to 35,000 T cell genomes, went into each replicate PCR. Purified libraries were quantified with a Qubit 3.0 fluorometer, sized on a Bioanalyzer 2100, and re-quantified with the KAPA Library Quantification kit. A separate single-read 150-cycle Illumina NextSeq 550 flow cell was used to sequence each immunoSEQ 96-well plate. As for the authors' bioinformatics: The immunoSEQ output contained only junctional sequences without quality scores, so filtering could not match that applied to full-length reads. To assign V/J genes and CDR3, sequences were annotated using PyIR, a Python wrapper for IgBLAST v1.9, with IMGT germline references. Reads with weak V/J assignments (E-value above 1e-6), missing CDR3, stop codons, out-of-frame junctions, or ambiguous translated residues were removed. V3J clonotypes were defined as sequences sharing an identical inferred V gene, J gene, and CDR3 amino acid sequence. Percentage overlap between repertoires was computed as shared unique clonotypes divided by the size of the smaller repertoire. Three approaches were used to assess repertoire richness: RTK rarefaction, the Chao1 estimator, and Recon v2.1 estimates of unobserved clonotypes. Generation probabilities were computed with OLGA for all TCRbeta clonotypes obtained by the gDNA method from several donors. TCRdb retrieved this table from immuneACCESS and kept in-frame rearrangements only. Not all clones are present; in checked studies, unresolved V genes account for under half, and no reason is known for the remainder. V and J calls and clone size are given by that table; D and trimming were obtained from the DNA. Here the sample has hundreds of thousands of clones; around 74% occur a single time. Jointly, the top ten make up 1.5% to 2% of the sample.

Donors were healthy HIV-negative adults with no recently reported acute infections or vaccinations. All donors were Caucasian adults living in Nashville, Tennessee, USA. CD4+ T cells were enriched through magnetic negative selection, after which naive cells were positively selected on CD45RA and the remaining negative fraction served as the memory subset. Blood was collected by leukapheresis, and PBMCs were isolated by Ficoll-Histopaque density gradient centrifugation and then cryopreserved in liquid nitrogen vapor phase. Purity and quantity of every magnetically sorted T cell population were checked by analytical flow cytometry. From each sorted fraction, genomic DNA was isolated and quantified by UV absorbance on a Nanodrop 2000c.

The chain employs TRBV6-6 and TRBJ2-7, with an unclear D gene assignment. Sequenced sample: memory CD4+ T cells sorted from blood. Taken with the paper, the label for cell subset or site translates to: CD45RA-negative fraction. The receptor was derived from a woman aged 25-40 years in good health. The nucleotides read TGTGCCAGCAGTTACGAGGCGAGTCCGAACGAGCAGTACTTC. It translates to CASSYEASPNEQYF.